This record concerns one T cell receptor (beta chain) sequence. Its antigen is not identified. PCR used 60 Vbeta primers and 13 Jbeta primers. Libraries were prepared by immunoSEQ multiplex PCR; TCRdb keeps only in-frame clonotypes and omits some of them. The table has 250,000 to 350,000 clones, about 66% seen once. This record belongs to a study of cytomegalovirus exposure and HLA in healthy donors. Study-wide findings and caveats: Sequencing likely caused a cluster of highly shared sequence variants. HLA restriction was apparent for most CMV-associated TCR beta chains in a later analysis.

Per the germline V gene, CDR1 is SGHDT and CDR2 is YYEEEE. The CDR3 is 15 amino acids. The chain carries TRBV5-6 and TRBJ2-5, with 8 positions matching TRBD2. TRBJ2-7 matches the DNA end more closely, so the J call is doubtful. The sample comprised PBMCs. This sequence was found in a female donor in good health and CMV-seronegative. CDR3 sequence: CASSLPGLASYEQYF. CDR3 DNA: TGTGCCAGCAGCTTGCCAGGACTAGCCTCCTACGAGCAGTACTTC.